A selection of T cell receptor beta chains follows, all from one sample in a study of blood T cell repertoires in COVID-19. Sequencing was performed with immunoSEQ multiplex PCR; in TCRdb, only in-frame clones are kept and a portion is missing. In the table there are tens of thousands of clones, 85% of which are singletons. The sample was peripheral blood. The receptors were gathered from a human donor in a cohort sampled during active COVID-19. The CDR3 runs from the conserved cysteine through the conserved F or W. The order of the fields is V gene, CDR3 protein.

V gene: TRBV18
CDR3 protein: CASSPVTGTNTEAFF

V gene: TRBV3-1/TRBV3-2
CDR3 protein: CASSRSSGGRDTQYF

V gene: TRBV5-4
CDR3 protein: CASSPARGGRREQFF

V gene: TRBV4-3
CDR3 protein: CASSQAAGTGYEQYF

V gene: TRBV9
CDR3 protein: CAGSRGSNTEAFF

V gene: TRBV5-8
CDR3 protein: CASSFGLAGGDEQFF

V gene: TRBV6-5
CDR3 protein: CASSPEGGRPHGYTF

V gene: TRBV11-3
CDR3 protein: CASSLGGTDTQYF

V gene: TRBV15
CDR3 protein: CATSRDPADTQYF

V gene: TRBV27
CDR3 protein: CASSSTGGGSLHF

V gene: TRBV7-6
CDR3 protein: CASSLVRENTEAFF

V gene: TRBV4-2
CDR3 protein: CASSPVGLAANEQYF

V gene: TRBV9
CDR3 protein: CASSDTTSSGNTIYF

V gene: TRBV4-1
CDR3 protein: CASSQAAGGRTDTQYF

V gene: TRBV12-3/TRBV12-4
CDR3 protein: CASRKTGTYEQYF

V gene: TRBV10-3
CDR3 protein: CAISESETVSNSPLHF

V gene: TRBV2
CDR3 protein: CASSGRDRPYEQYF

V gene: TRBV2
CDR3 protein: CASFGLADHYNEQFF

V gene: TRBV19
CDR3 protein: CASSVQERYSPLHF

V gene: TRBV3-1/TRBV3-2
CDR3 protein: CASSLRGNNYGYTF

V gene: TRBV7-9
CDR3 protein: CASSLELVNTGELFF

V gene: TRBV6-5
CDR3 protein: CASSYSEGTYEQYF

V gene: TRBV5-6
CDR3 protein: CASSASGTSGVTRYTQYF

V gene: TRBV6-2/TRBV6-3
CDR3 protein: CASSYDERGVDYNEQFF

V gene: TRBV7-9
CDR3 protein: CASSLELASGAFF

V gene: TRBV4-3
CDR3 protein: CASSQDRGSAGGYTF

V gene: TRBV27
CDR3 protein: CASSSPTGMNTEAFF

V gene: TRBV30
CDR3 protein: CAWSVWTSGRKTQYF

V gene: TRBV7-8
CDR3 protein: CASSRQSSYEQYF

V gene: TRBV6-5
CDR3 protein: CASSSRQGRSGNTIYF

V gene: TRBV6-2/TRBV6-3
CDR3 protein: CASSSKGQGGTEAFF

V gene: TRBV7-2
CDR3 protein: CASSASTGFSYNEQFF

V gene: TRBV10-3
CDR3 protein: CAIKDDRTGDQPQHF

V gene: TRBV5-1
CDR3 protein: CASSFLGHEQYF

V gene: TRBV6-2/TRBV6-3
CDR3 protein: CASSSDGQRLEQYF

V gene: TRBV5-8
CDR3 protein: CASSLPSGGTTYEQYF

V gene: TRBV10-2
CDR3 protein: CASSDKQLKYEQYF

V gene: TRBV7-9
CDR3 protein: CASSLLDQYQETQYF

V gene: TRBV11-3
CDR3 protein: CASSRDSIAGGGDEQYF